This T cell receptor (beta chain) was obtained from a study of cytomegalovirus exposure and HLA in healthy donors. Study-wide points: Owing to their indistinguishability, certain V segments, notably TRBV6-2 and TRBV6-3, were excluded. An ancestry cluster, one associated with Asian ancestry, reportedly showed fewer N-insertions than the approximately 670-donor mean in a later analysis. TCR beta V- and J-gene trimming, according to a later analysis, was linked to a missense DCLRE1C variant.

PCR involved 60 Vbeta and 13 Jbeta primers. Produced via immunoSEQ multiplex PCR; TCRdb's table is partial and in-frame only. This sample has about 110,000 clones, with 55% to 65% found just once. The V end was cut by 6 bases, the J end by 10 bases, with 13 bases between. In germline, CDR1 is MNHEY, CDR2 SMNVEV (reference sequence). This CDR3 has 12 residues. A note on this clone: As yet, its antigen is unknown.

Material: PBMCs. The source is a man aged 25-45 years in good health and CMV-seropositive. The chain links TRBV27 to TRBJ1-5; D is undetermined. The CDR3 DNA reads as TGTGCCAGCAGCTCGCTAGGAACACCCCAGCATTTT. It yields the protein CASSSLGTPQHF.